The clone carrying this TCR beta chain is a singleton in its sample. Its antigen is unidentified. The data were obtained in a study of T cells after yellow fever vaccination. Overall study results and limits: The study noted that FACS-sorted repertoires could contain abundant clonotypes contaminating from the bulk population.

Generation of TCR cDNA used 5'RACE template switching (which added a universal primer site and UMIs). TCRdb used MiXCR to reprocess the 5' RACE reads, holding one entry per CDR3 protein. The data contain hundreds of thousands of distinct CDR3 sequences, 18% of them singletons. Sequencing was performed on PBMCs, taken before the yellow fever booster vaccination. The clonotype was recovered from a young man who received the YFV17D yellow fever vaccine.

CDR3 nucleotides: TGTGCCACCAGCGAGAGGGGCAATCAGCCCCAGCATTTT. It translates to CATSERGNQPQHF. The chain carries TRBV15 and TRBJ1-5; no definite D call. V gave up 5 bases and J gave up 2 bases, with 7 bases separating them. The CDR3 length is 13 residues. Germline lookup yields CDR1 LNHNV and CDR2 YYDKDF (reference sequence).